Following are 18 T cell receptor beta chains from one sample sequenced in a study of cytomegalovirus exposure and HLA in healthy donors (dated by TCRdb to about 2017). Libraries were prepared through the immunoSEQ multiplex PCR assay. For the multiplex PCR, a mixture combining 60 forward primers for TCR Vbeta segments and 13 reverse primers for TCR Jbeta segments was used. TCRdb holds this immuneACCESS table with in-frame rearrangements only. Some clones are missing; in checked studies, unresolved V genes explain under half, and the rest has no known cause. The sample data list approximately 170,000 clones, and about 80% of these were observed just once. The ten largest clones take up about 1% of the sample. The sequenced material came from PBMCs. These receptors were taken from a woman aged 40 to 50 in good health and CMV-seronegative.

V gene TRBV7-9 combines with J gene TRBJ2-1, with 7 bases identical to TRBD2. This CDR3 is 16 amino acids long. CDR1 is SEHNR and CDR2 is FQNEAQ in the germline V gene (reference sequence). Trimming at V came to 5 bases and at J to 4 bases, leaving 11 bases not matched to a gene. The CDR3, as DNA: TGTGCCAGCAGCCTAGGGAATGCGGGAGTGTACAATGAGCAGTTCTTC. This gives the protein CASSLGNAGVYNEQFF.

The chain is built from TRBV11-3 and TRBJ2-7; D possibly corresponds to TRBD1 (5 bases). Germline CDR1 is SGHNT and CDR2 is YENEEA. CDR3 length: 14 residues. V lost 5 bases, J lost 7 bases, and 18 bases lay in between. This CDR3 reads CASSHLLAPGEQYF. Here the CDR3 DNA reads TGTGCCAGCAGCCACCTACTGGCCCCAGGGGAGCAGTACTTC.

The J gene is TRBJ2-7, the V gene TRBV6-5, with TRBD2 matching 10 bases. J gave up 5 bases and V 0 bases, and 7 bases lay outside the gene matches. The length of the CDR3 is 16 residues. Germline-derived CDR1 and CDR2 are MNHEY and SVGAGI. The DNA of the CDR3 is TGTGCCAGCAGTTACTCTTTGCGGACTAGCGGCCACGAGCAGTACTTC. This encodes CASSYSLRTSGHEQYF.

The chain combines TRBV11-3 with TRBJ1-1; TRBD1 aligns across 10 bases. V lost 4 bases to trimming and J lost 3 bases; unmatched junction nucleotides: 8. The CDR3 contains 16 residues. Germline V CDR1 and CDR2: SGHNT, YENEEA. The CDR3 coding sequence is TGTGCCAGCAGCTCCGGGACAGGGGCCTTGGACACTGAAGCTTTCTTT. Translation: CASSSGTGALDTEAFF.

The V call is TRBV27, the J call TRBJ1-4; D call uncertain. The CDR3 is made up of 13 amino acids. Looked up from germline, CDR1 is MNHEY and CDR2 is SMNVEV (reference sequence). The V end was cut by 10 bases, the J end by 5 bases, with 14 bases between. In DNA, the CDR3 is TGTGCCACCCTCGGGGTGGGGAATGAAAAACTGTTTTTT. Translation: CATLGVGNEKLFF.

This clone occurred once. The rearrangement uses TRBV7-7 and TRBJ1-1; D call uncertain. The CDR3 consists of 13 residues. The germline V gene encodes CDR1 SSHAT and CDR2 FNYEAQ (reference sequence). CDR3 residues: CASAKLPNTEAFF. The CDR3 DNA reads TGTGCTAGCGCGAAGCTCCCGAACACTGAAGCTTTCTTT. Full variable domain (rest looked up from reference TRBV7-7 and TRBJ1-1): GAGVSQSPRYKVTKRGQDVTLRCDPISSHATLYWYQQALGQGPEFLTYFNYEAQPDKSGLPSDRFSAERPEGSISTLTIQRTEQRDSAMYRCASAKLPNTEAFFGQGTRLTVV.

V usage is TRBV6-6 and J usage is TRBJ2-1; 9 bases fit TRBD2. Trimming removed 4 bases from V and 10 bases from J; junction bases left unmatched: 8. This CDR3 is 14 amino acids long. CDR1 is MNHNY, CDR2 SVGAGI, per germline (reference sequence). The DNA for the CDR3 is TGTGCCAGCAGTTCCACCCTAGGACTAGCGGAGCAGTTCTTC. This translates into CASSSTLGLAEQFF.

The rearrangement uses TRBV7-3 and TRBJ1-1; a possible D gene is TRBD1 (6 bases). CDR3 length equals 15 residues. The V gene's germline CDR1 is SGHTA and CDR2 FQGTGA. Deletions cut 5 bases from V and 3 bases from J, with 16 bases between. For the CDR3, the DNA is TGTGCCAGCAGCGAGGGACAATTCGGGTACACTGAAGCTTTCTTT. The encoded protein is CASSEGQFGYTEAFF. The full variable domain, its missing parts supplied by reference TRBV7-3 and TRBJ1-1, is GAGVSQTPSNKVTEKGKYVELRCDPISGHTALYWYRQSLGQGPEFLIYFQGTGAADDSGLPNDRFFAVRPEGSVSTLKIQRTERGDSAVYLCASSEGQFGYTEAFFGQGTRLTVV.

The sample holds a few counts of this clone. This sequence joins TRBV6-1 and TRBJ1-1; tentatively, D is TRBD1 (5 bases). CDR1 MNHNS and CDR2 SASEGT come from the germline V gene. The V end lost 6 bases, the J end lost 7 bases, and 15 bases lay between the germline ends. This CDR3 is 13 amino acids long. CDR3 protein: CASSVDSRLEAFF. The CDR3 DNA follows: TGTGCCAGCAGCGTAGACAGCCGTCTTGAAGCTTTCTTT.

This rearrangement joins TRBV5-6 to TRBJ1-2, with 9 bases lining up with TRBD1. After removal of 0 bases from V and 9 bases from J, the junction contained 12 bases not matched to a gene. The CDR3 runs to 16 residues. Germline CDR1 SGHDT, CDR2 YYEEEE. In nucleotides, the CDR3 is TGTGCCAGCAGCTTGGCCGGGGGACAGGGTCAAGAGAGCTACACCTTC. Its translation is CASSLAGGQGQESYTF. Supplemented by reference TRBV5-6 and TRBJ1-2, the full variable domain reads DAGVTQSPTHLIKTRGQQVTLRCSPKSGHDTVSWYQQALGQGPQFIFQYYEEEERQRGNFPDRFSGHQFPNYSSELNVNALLLGDSALYLCASSLAGGQGQESYTFGSGTRLTVV.

The chain recombines TRBV30 with TRBJ2-7, with 8 bases aligning to TRBD1. Germline CDR1 reads GTSNPN; CDR2 reads SVGIG (reference sequence). V lost 2 bases and J lost 5; bases outside the gene matches: 8. This CDR3 region has 14 residues. The CDR3 coding sequence is TGTGCCTGGAGTTCAGGCGACAGGGGAGACGAGCAGTACTTC. This codes for CAWSSGDRGDEQYF.

The chain combines TRBV5-1 with TRBJ2-7, with D perhaps matching TRBD1 (6 bases). This CDR3 is built from 15 residues. Looked up from germline, CDR1 is SGHRS and CDR2 is YFSETQ. V lost 1 base to trimming and J lost 4 bases, with 15 bases between them. The CDR3 DNA is TGCGCCAGCAGCTTGCAGGCCCTGGGGGCTTACGAGCAGTACTTC. Its protein product is CASSLQALGAYEQYF.

The rearrangement uses TRBV19 and TRBJ2-7; 8 nucleotides line up with TRBD1. Germline V gene sequence: CDR1 LNHDA, CDR2 SQIVND (reference sequence). The CDR3 is 14 residues long. V lost 1 base to trimming and J lost 5 bases; unmatched junction nucleotides: 4. The CDR3 bases are TGTGCCAGTAGTATAGTTCAGGGGGCCCACGAGCAGTACTTC. It is translated as CASSIVQGAHEQYF.

J is TRBJ1-5 and V is TRBV10-1, with no clear D. V dropped 9 bases and J dropped 12 bases, with 27 bases sitting between them. The germline V gene encodes CDR1 WNHNN and CDR2 SYGVQD (reference sequence). The CDR3 runs 15 residues. The chain's CDR3 is CASSDGNGSRYLQHF. DNA for the CDR3: TGCGCCAGTTCCGACGGAAACGGGTCCCGTTATCTCCAGCATTTT.

The chain employs TRBV28 and TRBJ1-5; 10 bases match TRBD1. From germline, CDR1 is MDHEN and CDR2 SYDVKM. The CDR3 has 16 residues. Unmatched junction bases numbered 7, after V lost 6 bases and J lost 2 bases. CDR3 nucleotide sequence: TGTGCCAGCAGCCTAGTGGGGACAGGGGGCAATCAGCCCCAGCATTTT. This sequence encodes CASSLVGTGGNQPQHF.

A single count supports this clone. Other DNA sequences within the sample encode an identical CDR3. The chain uses TRBV28 and TRBJ1-2, with 7 positions matching TRBD1. Germline lookup yields CDR1 MDHEN and CDR2 SYDVKM. V shed 5 bases, J shed 3 bases, and the junction held 15 bases outside the gene matches. The length of the CDR3 is 17 residues. CDR3 sequence (DNA): TGTGCCAGCAGTGCTCCTGAAGGGGGCTGGTACGACTATGGCTACACCTTC. Protein sequence: CASSAPEGGWYDYGYTF.

This clone was observed a few times. The chain joins TRBV7-8 to TRBJ2-2, with TRBD2 matching over 7 bases. The CDR3 extends over 15 amino acids. CDR1 is SGHVS, CDR2 FQNEAQ, per germline. Losses at the gene ends were 4 bases for V and 10 bases for J; bases not matched to a gene: 12. This CDR3 reads CASSSGRAGEEELFF. DNA for the CDR3: TGTGCCAGCAGCTCAGGTCGGGCGGGAGAGGAGGAGCTGTTTTTT.

As DNA, the CDR3 is TGTGCCAGCAGCCAAGAGGGGGTAGGGGGCTACACCTTC. Protein product: CASSQEGVGGYTF. The J gene is TRBJ1-2, the V gene TRBV5-8; D might be TRBD1 (6 bases). The V and J ends lost 4 bases and 8 bases respectively, with 15 bases between them. This CDR3 is built from 13 residues. CDR1 SGHTS and CDR2 YDEGEE come from the germline V gene. The entire variable domain, with the rest obtained from reference TRBV5-8 and TRBJ1-2, is as follows: EAGVTQSPTHLIKTRGQQATLRCSPISGHTSVYWYQQALGLGLQFLLWYDEGEERNRGNFPPRFSGRQFPNYSSELNVNALELEDSALYLCASSQEGVGGYTFGSGTRLTVV.